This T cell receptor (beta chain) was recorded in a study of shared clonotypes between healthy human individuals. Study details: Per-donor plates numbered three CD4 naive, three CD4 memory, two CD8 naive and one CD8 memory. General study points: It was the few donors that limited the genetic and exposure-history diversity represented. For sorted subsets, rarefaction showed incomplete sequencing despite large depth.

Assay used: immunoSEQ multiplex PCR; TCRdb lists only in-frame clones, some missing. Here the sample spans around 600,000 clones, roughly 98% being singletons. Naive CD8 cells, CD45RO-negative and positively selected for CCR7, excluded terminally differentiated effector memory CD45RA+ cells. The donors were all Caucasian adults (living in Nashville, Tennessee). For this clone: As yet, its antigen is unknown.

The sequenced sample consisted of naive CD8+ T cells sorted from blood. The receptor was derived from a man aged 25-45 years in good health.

The CDR3 reads CASGLWDRGRDGYTF. The CDR3 DNA sequence: TGTGCTAGTGGTTTGTGGGACAGGGGGCGAGATGGCTACACCTTC. This chain joins TRBV12-5 and TRBJ1-2; 12 bases match TRBD1. V was pared by 2 bases and J by 6 bases, with 4 bases of the junction left unmatched. Germline CDR1 is LGHNT and CDR2 is FRNRAP. The CDR3 has 15 amino acids.